The 24 T cell receptor beta chains presented below share a single source sample, sequenced in a study of T cells after yellow fever vaccination. TCRdb redid the calling of the 5' RACE reads with MiXCR, one entry per CDR3 protein. The table has 280,000 or so distinct CDR3 sequences, roughly 8.7% seen once. Here the sequenced sample was CD4+ T cells sorted from PBMCs, taken 5 days after the yellow fever booster vaccination. These receptors were taken from a young man who received the YFV17D yellow fever vaccine.

In this sample, this clonotype turned up a few times. The chain employs TRBV7-3 and TRBJ2-1; TRBD2 might be the D (6 bases). Trimming took off 4 bases at V and 2 bases at J, with 9 bases between the two ends. Germline V CDR1 and CDR2: SGHTA, FQGTGA. The CDR3 is 14 residues long. The CDR3 spells CASSSAGAYNEQFF. As DNA, the CDR3 is TGTGCCAGCAGCTCAGCGGGTGCCTACAATGAGCAGTTCTTC.

This clonotype was counted between two and nine times. V and J are TRBV5-5 and TRBJ2-5, with TRBD1 as a possible D gene (6 bases). CDR3 length: 15 residues. CDR1 SGHKS and CDR2 YYEKEE come from the germline V gene (reference sequence). The V end lost 1 base, the J end lost 4 bases, and 14 bases lay between the germline ends. Here the CDR3 reads CASSLSSRGGETQYF. The CDR3 region has the DNA TGTGCCAGCAGCTTGAGTAGCAGGGGCGGAGAGACCCAGTACTTC.

This sequence joins TRBV28 and TRBJ1-1; a weak D match, TRBD1 (5 bases). Germline V lookup: CDR1 MDHEN, CDR2 SYDVKM. This CDR3 region has 14 residues. V was clipped by 6 bases and J by 1 base, with 12 bases between them. The CDR3 region is CASRSREANTEAFF. CDR3 DNA: TGTGCCAGCAGATCCAGGGAAGCGAACACTGAAGCTTTCTTT.

Of note for this clonotype: Compared with germline, one end of the junction differs, possibly owing to a read error. V is TRBV6-2 or TRBV6-3 and J is TRBJ2-7; 8 bases agree with TRBD1. CDR1 and CDR2 (germline): MNHEY, SVGEGT. CDR3 length: 14 amino acids. The CDR3 nucleotides read TGTGCCAGTAGAGGGACAGGAGTCTCCTACGAGAAGTACTTC. Protein: CASRGTGVSYEKYF.

This clonotype was observed a few times. The chain recombines TRBV24-1 with TRBJ1-6, with D uncertain. The CDR3 extends over 15 amino acids. In germline, CDR1 is KGHDR, CDR2 SFDVKD. V shed 2 bases and J shed 7 bases, with 11 bases lying between them. This CDR3 is CATSDSRQLNSPLHF. CDR3 DNA sequence: TGTGCCACCAGTGATTCGCGGCAGCTAAATTCACCCCTCCACTTT.

This sequence joins TRBV3-1 and TRBJ2-2; D is perhaps TRBD2 (5 bases). The germline V and J ends were trimmed by 2 bases and 0 bases, with 7 bases remaining between them. The CDR3 is 15 residues long. Germline assignment: CDR1 LGHDT and CDR2 YNNKEL (reference sequence). The CDR3 reads CASSQTGSNTGELFF. Here the CDR3 DNA reads TGTGCCAGCAGCCAAACGGGGTCGAACACCGGGGAGCTGTTTTTT.

V usage is TRBV7-2 and J usage is TRBJ1-1; no clear D gene. The V end was cut by 6 bases, the J end by 11 bases, with 16 bases between. The CDR3 has 12 amino acids. Germline V lookup: CDR1 SGHTA, CDR2 FQGNSA. The CDR3 coding sequence is TGTGCCAGCAGTTTCACTAGGGAGCGGGCTTTCTTT. Translated, it gives CASSFTRERAFF.

V is TRBV3-1 and J is TRBJ1-2, with unresolved D. The CDR3 has 15 residues. CDR1 LGHDT and CDR2 YNNKEL come from the germline V gene (reference sequence). Trimming took off 1 base at V and 0 bases at J, with 9 bases between the two ends. The CDR3 bases are TGTGCCAGCAGCCAAGGCGTTTTGTCTAACTATGGCTACACCTTC. This codes for CASSQGVLSNYGYTF.

The sample holds a few counts of this clonotype. This chain joins TRBV20-1 and TRBJ1-1, with 9 bases fitting TRBD1. V lost 6 bases to trimming and J lost 4 bases; unmatched junction nucleotides: 9. The germline V gene has CDR1 DFQATT and CDR2 SNEGSKA (reference sequence). This CDR3 spans 14 amino acids. The CDR3 sequence is CSARHGQGITEAFF. CDR3 coding DNA: TGCAGTGCCAGACACGGACAGGGGATCACTGAAGCTTTCTTT.

This clonotype showed up just a few times. V usage is TRBV20-1 and J usage is TRBJ1-1, with 7 bases lining up with TRBD1. The CDR3 is 14 amino acids. The trim removed 6 bases at V and 2 bases at J, leaving 9 bases unmatched. The germline gives CDR1 DFQATT, CDR2 SNEGSKA (reference sequence). As DNA, the CDR3 is TGCAGTGCGAGCGAAGGGGGCCGAAACACTGAAGCTTTCTTT. Protein product: CSASEGGRNTEAFF.

In this sample, this clonotype turned up a few times. The chain uses TRBV15 and TRBJ2-3; 7 bases line up with TRBD1. Germline values: CDR1 LNHNV, CDR2 YYDKDF (reference sequence). Unmatched junction bases numbered 10, after V lost 4 bases and J lost 3 bases. The CDR3 loop spans 16 amino acids. CDR3 in amino acids: CATSIVRGSGTDTQYF. The CDR3 DNA follows: TGTGCCACCAGCATTGTCAGGGGGTCTGGGACAGATACGCAGTATTTT. The whole variable domain, filled in from reference TRBV15 and TRBJ2-3, reads DAMVIQNPRYQVTQFGKPVTLSCSQTLNHNVMYWYQQKSSQAPKLLFHYYDKDFNNEADTPDNFQSRRPNTSFCFLDIRSPGLGDTAMYLCATSIVRGSGTDTQYFGPGTRLTVL.

Many counts were recorded for this clonotype. The genes are TRBV7-2 and TRBJ2-1; perhaps TRBD2 as D (6 bases). The CDR3 loop spans 18 amino acids. The germline gives CDR1 SGHTA, CDR2 FQGNSA. The V end lost 5 bases, the J end lost 5 bases, and 25 bases lay between the germline ends. CDR3 coding DNA: TGTGCCAGCAGCCCATCCATCCAAGGGAGGTGGGTAAACAATGAGCAGTTCTTC. Its protein is CASSPSIQGRWVNNEQFF.

The chain is built from TRBV24-1 and TRBJ2-1, with unresolved D. The germline gives CDR1 KGHDR, CDR2 SFDVKD. The CDR3 loop spans 14 amino acids. Trimming removed 4 bases from V and 9 bases from J, with 15 bases in between. DNA of the CDR3: TGTGCCACCAGTGACTCGGAACCCATGGGTGAGCAGTTCTTC. This translates into CATSDSEPMGEQFF.

This clonotype was detected only a few times. The chain joins TRBV11-2 to TRBJ2-2; the D is unclear. CDR3 length equals 15 residues. Germline assignment: CDR1 SGHAT and CDR2 FQNNGV. The germline V and J ends were trimmed by 3 bases and 1 base, with 9 bases remaining between them. CDR3 nucleotides: TGTGCCAGCAGCTTTTTGATAGAGAACACCGGGGAGCTGTTTTTT. The encoded protein is CASSFLIENTGELFF.

The CDR3 region is CASSQGVRNQPQHF. In DNA, the CDR3 is TGTGCCAGTAGTCAGGGTGTGCGCAATCAGCCCCAGCATTTT. The gene calls are TRBV19 and TRBJ1-5, with a weak D call TRBD1 (5 bases). Germline CDR1 reads LNHDA; CDR2 reads SQIVND (reference sequence). Trimming removed 5 bases at V and 2 bases at J, with 10 bases between. The length of the CDR3 is 14 residues.

This clonotype was found many times. The chain employs TRBV7-2 and TRBJ1-1; weak D call: TRBD1 (5 bases). The CDR3 is 16 amino acids. CDR1 is SGHTA, CDR2 FQGNSA, per germline. V lost 6 bases to trimming and J lost 1 base, with 18 bases between them. The CDR3 loop reads CASSGARGGTNTEAFF. The CDR3 coding sequence is TGTGCCAGCAGTGGGGCCCGGGGGGGAACGAACACTGAAGCTTTCTTT.

Many counts were recorded for this clonotype. This chain joins TRBV5-6 and TRBJ2-1; D not resolved. Germline V CDR1 and CDR2: SGHDT, YYEEEE. The CDR3 contains 11 residues. V lost 0 bases and J 6 bases, leaving 1 base between the germline ends. Here the CDR3 DNA reads TGTGCCAGCAGCTTGGCCAATGAGCAGTTCTTC. This encodes CASSLANEQFF.

This chain connects TRBV4-3 to TRBJ1-1; 7 bases line up with TRBD1. V lost 1 base to trimming and J lost 4 bases; unmatched junction nucleotides: 6. The germline CDR1 and CDR2 sequences are LGHNA and YSLEER. The length of the CDR3 is 15 residues. Here the CDR3 DNA reads TGCGCCAGCAGCCAAGCCGCCCAGGGGGGCACTGAAGCTTTCTTT. It translates to CASSQAAQGGTEAFF.

The J gene is TRBJ1-2, the V gene TRBV5-1; 11 bases match TRBD1. The trim removed 4 bases at V and 6 bases at J, leaving 8 bases unmatched. This CDR3 comprises 15 residues. CDR1 and CDR2 from the germline V gene are SGHRS and YFSETQ. CDR3 sequence reads: CASSGPGQGVDGYTF. CDR3 nucleotide sequence: TGCGCCAGCAGCGGACCGGGACAGGGGGTGGATGGCTACACCTTC. Together with reference TRBV5-1 and TRBJ1-2, the CDR3 gives the full variable domain: KAGVTQTPRYLIKTRGQQVTLSCSPISGHRSVSWYQQTPGQGLQFLFEYFSETQRNKGNFPGRFSGRQFSNSRSEMNVSTLELGDSALYLCASSGPGQGVDGYTFGSGTRLTVV.

This clonotype was seen repeatedly, ten times or more. V is TRBV5-1 and J is TRBJ1-1, with a weak D call TRBD1 (5 bases). This CDR3 has 14 residues. The germline V gene has CDR1 SGHRS and CDR2 YFSETQ. The V end was cut by 1 base, the J end by 4 bases, with 11 bases between. In DNA, the CDR3 is TGCGCCAGCAGCTTGTGGGCAGGGCCCACTGAAGCTTTCTTT. Its protein is CASSLWAGPTEAFF.

This clonotype was picked up a small number of times. CDR3 DNA: TGCGCCAGCAGCCAAGATGAGGGGGGCATATCCTATGGCTACACCTTC. Residues: CASSQDEGGISYGYTF. The V gene is TRBV4-1, the J gene TRBJ1-2; TRBD1 is a possible D gene (6 bases). Germline CDR1 reads MGHRA; CDR2 reads YSYEKL. Trimming pared 0 bases from V and 4 bases from J, leaving 15 bases between. The CDR3 extends over 16 amino acids.

The rearrangement links TRBV7-9 to TRBJ2-3; D is possibly TRBD1 (6 bases). Germline-derived CDR1 and CDR2 are SEHNR and FQNEAQ (reference sequence). With 8 bases removed from V and 0 bases from J, the gap between germline ends came to 18 bases. The CDR3 sequence is 16 residues long. CDR3 in DNA: TGTGCCAGCGGGGTAGGACAGTCCACTAGCACAGATACGCAGTATTTT. Its protein product is CASGVGQSTSTDTQYF.

There are a few counts of this clonotype. The gene calls are TRBV28 and TRBJ2-3; D unclear. Trimming pared 6 bases from V and 2 bases from J, leaving 9 bases between. Looked up from germline, CDR1 is MDHEN and CDR2 is SYDVKM. This CDR3 has 13 residues. The CDR3 region has the DNA TGTGCCAGCAGCCGCGTAATCACAGATACGCAGTATTTT. This encodes CASSRVITDTQYF.

This clonotype was seen a handful of times. The chain employs TRBV20-1 and TRBJ2-5, with 9 bases fitting TRBD2. Germline lookup yields CDR1 DFQATT and CDR2 SNEGSKA (reference sequence). CDR3 length: 16 residues. V lost 0 bases and J lost 4; bases outside the gene matches: 9. The CDR3 bases are TGCAGTGCTAGAGAGAGACGGCGGGGGGGCGGAGAGACCCAGTACTTC. Protein sequence: CSARERRRGGGETQYF.